These T cell receptor beta chains were read from a single sample in a study of metastatic and nonmetastatic thyroid tumors. TCRdb re-called the PCR reads with MiXCR. This sample yields roughly 15,000 clones, of which about 23% are seen a single time; approximately 7.7% belongs to the top ten. Sequenced: tumor tissue. Receptors were obtained from a female donor with papillary thyroid cancer or a benign thyroid nodule (not recorded which). Some clones in this sample may be carry-over from other donors' samples. Each CDR3 is given with its conserved first and last residue. D genes are given only for firm matches. Rows may omit the clone size; those that give it use once, few, many or a size class.

j_call | v_call | clone_size | d_call | cdr3_nt | cdr3_aa
TRBJ2-5 | TRBV27 | few | - | TGTGCCAGCAGTTTACGTTGGGGAACGAGGGAGACCCAGTACTTC | CASSLRWGTRETQYF
TRBJ1-1 | TRBV6-1 | - | - | TGTGCCAGTGCGGGAAGAACGTACACTGAAGCTTTCTTT | CASAGRTYTEAFF
TRBJ2-7 | TRBV20-1 | once | - | TGCAGTGCTAGAGACCGAGAAATCGGGCGGGAGCAGTACTTC | CSARDREIGREQYF
TRBJ2-2 | TRBV5-1 | many | TRBD2 | TGCGCCAGCAGCTTGGAAAGCGGGATCGGCACCGGGGAGCTGTTTTTT | CASSLESGIGTGELFF
TRBJ2-6 | TRBV28 | few | - | TGTGCCAGCAGTTTATTGCTCTCTGGGGCCAACGTCCTGACTTTC | CASSLLLSGANVLTF
TRBJ2-7 | TRBV2 | - | - | TGTGCCAGCAGGGGGGGAGGAGCGTGGCAGTACTTC | CASRGGGAWQYF
TRBJ2-7 | TRBV20-1 | many | TRBD2 | TGCAGTGCTAGAGAAAGTTGGCGGGAGACTAGCGAGCAGTACTTC | CSARESWRETSEQYF
TRBJ1-5 | TRBV5-5 | - | TRBD1 | TGTGCCAGCAGCTTGGCCAGTACGCAGACAGGGCAGCCCCAGCATTTT | CASSLASTQTGQPQHF
TRBJ1-5 | TRBV18 | many | - | TGTGCCAGCTCCCCTACCGGCGGCCATAATCAGCCCCAGCATTTT | CASSPTGGHNQPQHF
TRBJ2-1 | TRBV15 | medium-sized | TRBD1 | TGTGCCACCAGCAGAGGGACAGGGGGTAGGAATGAGCAGTTCTTC | CATSRGTGGRNEQFF
TRBJ2-1 | TRBV20-1 | - | - | TGCAGTGCTAGATGGGCAGCGGCAGGGCTCAGTGAGCAGTTCTTC | CSARWAAAGLSEQFF
TRBJ2-1 | TRBV25-1 | few | - | TGTGCCAGCAGTGAATGGGGGGCGGGGGATGAGCAGTTCTTC | CASSEWGAGDEQFF
TRBJ1-2 | TRBV5-6 | many | - | TGTGCCAGCAGCCACCCCGAGGCATCTAACTATGGCTACACCTTC | CASSHPEASNYGYTF
TRBJ2-2 | TRBV20-1 | few | TRBD2 | TGCAGTGCTAGAACAGCGTGGGGGGGGACCGGGGAGCTGTTTTTT | CSARTAWGGTGELFF
TRBJ2-7 | TRBV20-1 | - | TRBD2 | TGCAGTGCTCCTCTTATATCTAGCGGGATCTCCGAGCAGTACTTC | CSAPLISSGISEQYF
TRBJ2-1 | TRBV6-2/TRBV6-3 | few | - | TGTGCCAGCAGTTACTCGAGTTCCCCAGGCAATGAGCAGTTCTTC | CASSYSSSPGNEQFF
TRBJ2-1 | TRBV29-1 | medium-sized | - | TGCAGCCCTGGAGGGCAGGCCCCGAACAATGAGCAGTTCTTC | CSPGGQAPNNEQFF
TRBJ2-5 | TRBV19 | medium-sized | - | TGTGCCAGTAGTATAGGTGGGACCTTTTCCAGGACCCAGTACTTC | CASSIGGTFSRTQYF
TRBJ2-5 | TRBV7-2 | many | TRBD2 | TGTGCCAGCAGCTGGGGACTAGCGGGAGAGACCCAGTACTTC | CASSWGLAGETQYF
TRBJ2-1 | TRBV4-2 | - | TRBD2 | TGTGCCAGCAGCCCATGGGTCGGACTAGCGGGAGGGCCGGGGAATGAGCAGTTCTTC | CASSPWVGLAGGPGNEQFF
TRBJ2-7 | TRBV18 | few | - | TGTGCCAGCTCACCACACGTCCACTCCTACGAGCAGTACTTC | CASSPHVHSYEQYF
TRBJ2-7 | TRBV20-1 | - | - | TGCAGTGCTAGAGGTGAACAGAACTCCTACGAGCAGTACTTC | CSARGEQNSYEQYF